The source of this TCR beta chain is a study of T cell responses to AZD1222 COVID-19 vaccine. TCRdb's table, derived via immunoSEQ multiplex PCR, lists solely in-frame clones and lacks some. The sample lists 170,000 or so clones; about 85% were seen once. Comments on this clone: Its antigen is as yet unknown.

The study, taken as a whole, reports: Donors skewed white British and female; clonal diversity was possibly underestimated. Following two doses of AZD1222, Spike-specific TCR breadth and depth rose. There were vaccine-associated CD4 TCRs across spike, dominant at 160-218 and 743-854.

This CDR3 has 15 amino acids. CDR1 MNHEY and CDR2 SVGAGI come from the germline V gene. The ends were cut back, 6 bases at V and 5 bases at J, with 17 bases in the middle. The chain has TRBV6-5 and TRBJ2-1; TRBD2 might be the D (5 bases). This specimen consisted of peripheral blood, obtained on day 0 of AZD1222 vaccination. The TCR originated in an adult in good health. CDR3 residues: CASRVAGERNNEQFF. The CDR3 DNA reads TGTGCCAGCAGGGTTGCCGGGGAGAGGAACAATGAGCAGTTCTTC.